This TCR beta chain is from a study of STAT3 mutations in large granular lymphocyte leukemia. Study-level findings and limits: At least one immunodominant TCR beta clonotype appeared in every T-cell large granular lymphocyte leukemia patient.

CDR1 and CDR2 from the germline V gene are SGHRS and YFSETQ. The CDR3 is made up of 15 amino acids. Losses at the gene ends were 0 bases for V and 7 bases for J; bases not matched to a gene: 7. Comments on this clone: Its antigen is undetermined.

Repertoires were generated with immunoSEQ multiplex PCR, while TCRdb's copy carries only in-frame clones and drops some. Among some 3,900 clones listed, about four fifths were seen once. This clonotype was sampled from a boy younger than 18 with T-cell large granular lymphocyte leukemia. Some clones in this sample may be carry-over from other donors' samples. This chain uses TRBV5-1 with TRBJ2-4; 7 bases are a match to TRBD1. Input material: peripheral blood mononuclear cells. The CDR3 nucleotides are TGCGCCAGCAGCTTGGAGGGGGCTGAGATCAACATTCAGTACTTC. It encodes CASSLEGAEINIQYF.